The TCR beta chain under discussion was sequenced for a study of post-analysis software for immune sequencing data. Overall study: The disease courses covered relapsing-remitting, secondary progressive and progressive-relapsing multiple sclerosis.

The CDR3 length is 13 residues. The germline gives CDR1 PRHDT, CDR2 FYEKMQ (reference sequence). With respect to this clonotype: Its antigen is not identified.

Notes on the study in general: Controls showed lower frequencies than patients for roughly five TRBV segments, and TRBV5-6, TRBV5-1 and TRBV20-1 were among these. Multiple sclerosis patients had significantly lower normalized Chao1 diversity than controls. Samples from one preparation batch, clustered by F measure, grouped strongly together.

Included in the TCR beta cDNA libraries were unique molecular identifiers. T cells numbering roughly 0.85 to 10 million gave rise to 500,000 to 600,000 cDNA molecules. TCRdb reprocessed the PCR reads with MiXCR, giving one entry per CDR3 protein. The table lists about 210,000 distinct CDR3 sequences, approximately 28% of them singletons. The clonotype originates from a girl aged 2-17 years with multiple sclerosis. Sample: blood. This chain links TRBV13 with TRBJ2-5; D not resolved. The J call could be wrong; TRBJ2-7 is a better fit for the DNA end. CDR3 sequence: CASSSPLNFEQYF. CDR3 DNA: TGTGCCAGCAGCTCCCCCTTAAATTTCGAGCAGTACTTC.